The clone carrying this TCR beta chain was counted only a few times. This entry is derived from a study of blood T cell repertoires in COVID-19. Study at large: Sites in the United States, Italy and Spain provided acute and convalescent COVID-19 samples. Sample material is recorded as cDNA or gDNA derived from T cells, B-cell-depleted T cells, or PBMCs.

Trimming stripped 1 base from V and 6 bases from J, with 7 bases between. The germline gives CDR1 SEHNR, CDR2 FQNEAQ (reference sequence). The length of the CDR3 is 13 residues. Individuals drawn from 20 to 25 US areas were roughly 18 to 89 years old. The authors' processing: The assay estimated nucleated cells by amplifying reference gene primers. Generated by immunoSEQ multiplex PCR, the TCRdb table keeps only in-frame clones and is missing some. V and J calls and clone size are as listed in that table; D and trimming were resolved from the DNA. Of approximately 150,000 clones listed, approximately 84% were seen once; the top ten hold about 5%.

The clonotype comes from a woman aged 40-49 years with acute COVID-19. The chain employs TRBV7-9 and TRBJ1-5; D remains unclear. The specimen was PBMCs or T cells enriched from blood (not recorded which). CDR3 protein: CASSLDGSQPQHF. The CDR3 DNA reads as TGTGCCAGCAGCTTAGATGGGAGTCAGCCCCAGCATTTT. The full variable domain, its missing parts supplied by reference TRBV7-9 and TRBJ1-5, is DTGVSQNPRHKITKRGQNVTFRCDPISEHNRLYWYRQTLGQGPEFLTYFQNEAQLEKSRLLSDRFSAERPKGSFSTLEIQRTEQGDSAMYLCASSLDGSQPQHFGDGTRLSIL.